A selection of T cell receptor beta chains follows, all from one sample in a study of metastatic and nonmetastatic thyroid tumors. TCRdb re-analyzed the PCR reads through MiXCR. The top ten hold roughly a tenth of the sample, which has roughly 59,000 clones, around 15% seen once. The specimen sequenced was blood. The origin of the receptors is a male donor with papillary thyroid cancer or a benign thyroid nodule (not recorded which). Some clones in this sample may be carry-over from other donors' samples. CDR3s include the opening cysteine and the closing phenylalanine or tryptophan. A D gene is named only where the DNA matches it firmly. Not all rows give a size; the values are once, few, many and, for expanded clones, a class.

size | D | J | V | CDR3 | DNA
. | . | TRBJ1-1 | TRBV6-1 | CASQPGLNTEAFF | TGTGCCAGCCAACCCGGGTTGAACACTGAAGCTTTCTTT
few | . | TRBJ2-7 | TRBV27 | CASKRSGTSPLEQYF | TGTGCCAGCAAGAGGAGTGGGACATCCCCCCTCGAGCAGTACTTC
many | . | TRBJ2-3 | TRBV6-1 | CASRETSQDTQYF | TGTGCCAGCAGGGAAACTAGCCAAGATACGCAGTATTTT
many | . | TRBJ1-6 | TRBV5-1 | CASSLSGVGSPLHF | TGCGCCAGCAGCTTGTCAGGGGTTGGTTCACCCCTCCACTTT
many | . | TRBJ1-2 | TRBV4-3 | CASSTTVNYGYTF | TGCGCCAGCAGCACCACAGTGAACTATGGCTACACCTTC
. | . | TRBJ1-4 | TRBV12-3/TRBV12-4 | CASSWTETNEKLFF | TGTGCCAGCAGTTGGACAGAAACTAATGAAAAACTGTTTTTT
many | . | TRBJ1-3 | TRBV7-9 | CASSLGSGNTIYF | TGTGCCAGCAGCTTAGGATCTGGAAACACCATATATTTT
many | . | TRBJ2-3 | TRBV29-1 | CSVEPSAGLGTDTQYF | TGCAGCGTTGAACCCAGCGCCGGATTGGGTACAGATACGCAGTATTTT
few | TRBD1 | TRBJ1-1 | TRBV20-1 | CSAMTGIGVRVTEAFF | TGCAGTGCTATGACAGGGATCGGGGTACGTGTCACTGAAGCTTTCTTT
. | . | TRBJ2-7 | TRBV6-1 | CASSFIEASYEQYF | TGTGCCAGCAGCTTCATCGAGGCCTCCTACGAGCAGTACTTC
many | . | TRBJ2-4 | TRBV20-1 | CSARGVGGTKNIQYF | TGCAGTGCTAGAGGTGTGGGGGGAACCAAAAACATTCAGTACTTC
many | . | TRBJ2-7 | TRBV11-2 | CASSLGAGSYEQYF | TGTGCCAGCAGCTTAGGAGCAGGGTCCTACGAGCAGTACTTC
many | . | TRBJ2-1 | TRBV25-1 | CASHRQGYNEQFF | TGTGCCAGCCATCGGCAGGGCTACAATGAGCAGTTCTTC
. | . | TRBJ1-2 | TRBV28 | CASIPVCYGYTF | TGTGCCAGCATTCCTGTGTGCTATGGCTACACCTTC
many | TRBD1 | TRBJ2-1 | TRBV10-3 | CAISGGQGASPGSYNEQFF | TGTGCCATCAGTGGGGGACAGGGGGCGTCCCCGGGCTCCTACAATGAGCAGTTCTTC
many | . | TRBJ1-2 | TRBV6-2/TRBV6-3 | CASSYPPTGYGYTF | TGTGCCAGCAGTTACCCACCAACGGGCTATGGCTACACCTTC
many | . | TRBJ2-2 | TRBV28 | CASSSFSHSNTGELFF | TGTGCCAGCAGTTCCTTCTCCCATTCGAACACCGGGGAGCTGTTTTTT
many | . | TRBJ2-5 | TRBV11-2 | CASSLVRAGQTQYF | TGTGCCAGCAGCTTGGTGAGGGCGGGGCAGACCCAGTACTTC
many | TRBD1 | TRBJ2-2 | TRBV6-1 | CASSDRRGRTGELFF | TGTGCCAGCAGTGATAGAAGGGGGCGTACCGGGGAGCTGTTTTTT
. | . | TRBJ1-2 | TRBV30 | CAWSVQGPYGYTF | TGTGCCTGGAGTGTACAGGGCCCCTATGGCTACACCTTC
many | . | TRBJ2-1 | TRBV9 | CASSPSGGAGNEQFF | TGTGCCAGCAGCCCAAGTGGGGGGGCCGGGAATGAGCAGTTCTTC
medium-sized | . | TRBJ1-3 | TRBV6-1 | CASSRPSRGNTIYF | TGTGCCAGCAGTCGTCCCTCCCGAGGAAACACCATATATTTT
. | TRBD1 | TRBJ2-3 | TRBV10-3 | CAISSRTGGAGSTDRQYF | TGTGCCATCAGCAGTAGGACAGGTGGGGCCGGTAGCACAGATAGGCAGTATTTT
many | . | TRBJ1-1 | TRBV6-1 | CASSTQEAVEAFF | TGTGCCAGCAGTACCCAGGAGGCGGTGGAAGCTTTCTTT
many | . | TRBJ2-3 | TRBV9 | CASSPSIATDTQYF | TGTGCCAGCAGCCCTTCTATAGCGACAGATACGCAGTATTTT
many | . | TRBJ2-3 | TRBV11-2 | CASSLAPIDTQYF | TGTGCCAGCAGCTTAGCACCCATAGATACGCAGTATTTT
. | TRBD1 | TRBJ1-2 | TRBV7-2 | CASSFNRDRIYGYTF | TGTGCCAGCAGCTTCAACCGGGACAGGATCTATGGCTACACCTTC
many | . | TRBJ2-5 | TRBV27 | CASSFRGRMETQYF | TGTGCCAGCAGTTTCCGGGGGCGGATGGAGACCCAGTACTTC